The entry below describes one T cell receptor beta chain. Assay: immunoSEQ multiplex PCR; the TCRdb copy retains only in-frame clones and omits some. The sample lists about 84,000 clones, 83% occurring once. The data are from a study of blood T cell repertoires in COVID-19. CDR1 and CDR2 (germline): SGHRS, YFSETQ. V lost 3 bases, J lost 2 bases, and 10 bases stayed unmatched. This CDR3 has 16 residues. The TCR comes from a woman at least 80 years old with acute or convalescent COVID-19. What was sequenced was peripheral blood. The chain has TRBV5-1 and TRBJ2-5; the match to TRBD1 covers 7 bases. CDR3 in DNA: TGCGCCAGCAGCTCGCCCCGGGACAGAATACAAGAGACCCAGTACTTC. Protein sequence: CASSSPRDRIQETQYF. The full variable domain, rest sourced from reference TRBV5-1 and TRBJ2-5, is KAGVTQTPRYLIKTRGQQVTLSCSPISGHRSVSWYQQTPGQGLQFLFEYFSETQRNKGNFPGRFSGRQFSNSRSEMNVSTLELGDSALYLCASSSPRDRIQETQYFGPGTRLLVL.